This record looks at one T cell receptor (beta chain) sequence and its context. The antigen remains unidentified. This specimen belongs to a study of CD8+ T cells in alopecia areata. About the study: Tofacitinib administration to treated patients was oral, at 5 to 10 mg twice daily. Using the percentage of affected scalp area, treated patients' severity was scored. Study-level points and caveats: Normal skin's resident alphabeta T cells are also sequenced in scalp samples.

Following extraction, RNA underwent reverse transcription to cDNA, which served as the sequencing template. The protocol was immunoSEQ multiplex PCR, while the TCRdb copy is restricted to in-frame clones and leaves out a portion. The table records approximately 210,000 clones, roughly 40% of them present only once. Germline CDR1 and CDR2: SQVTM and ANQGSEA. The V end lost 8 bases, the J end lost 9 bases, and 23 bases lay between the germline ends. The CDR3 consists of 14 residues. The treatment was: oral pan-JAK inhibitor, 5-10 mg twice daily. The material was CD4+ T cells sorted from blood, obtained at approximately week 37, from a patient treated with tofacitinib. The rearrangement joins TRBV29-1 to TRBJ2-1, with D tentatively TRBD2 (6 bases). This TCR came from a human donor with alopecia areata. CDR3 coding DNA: TGCAGCTATACCCCACCGGGAGCGGACCGTGAGCAGTTCTTC. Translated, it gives CSYTPPGADREQFF.